One sample yielded the 27 T cell receptor beta chains listed below, sequenced in a study of Tregs in tolerant kidney transplant recipients. Only in-frame clones appear in the TCRdb table, and some are missing; sequencing was by immunoSEQ multiplex PCR. The repertoire includes some 100,000 clones, roughly 92% of them detected once, and approximately 0.59% sits in the top ten. Sequencing was performed on CD4+ T cells from blood. These receptors were obtained from a human donor in good health.

This chain uses TRBV6-4 with TRBJ2-3; 7 positions match TRBD2. Trimming took 8 bases from V and 2 from J; bases not matched to a gene: 7. Germline V gene data show CDR1 as MRHNA and CDR2 as SNTAGT. CDR3 length equals 14 residues. The DNA of the CDR3 is TGTGCCAGCCGGGAGAGCGGGATCACAGATACGCAGTATTTT. This sequence encodes CASRESGITDTQYF.

The chain uses TRBV21-1 and TRBJ1-4; whether TRBD1, the table's D call, matches the DNA was not checked. TRBV21-1 is flagged as a pseudogene. The CDR3 covers 16 residues. DNA for the CDR3: TGTGCCAGCAGGACTATACGGGACAGCTCTAATGAAAAACTGTTTTTT. It is translated as CASRTIRDSSNEKLFF.

The V call is TRBV5-1, the J call TRBJ2-3, with 12 nucleotides matching TRBD2. This CDR3 has 16 residues. Germline V gene sequence: CDR1 SGHRS, CDR2 YFSETQ. The ends lost 5 bases at V and 5 bases at J; junction bases unmatched: 9. The CDR3 bases are TGCGCCAGCAGGAGACTAGCGGGGGAAGGTGGAGATACGCAGTATTTT. It specifies CASRRLAGEGGDTQYF. The full variable domain, completed using reference TRBV5-1 and TRBJ2-3, is KAGVTQTPRYLIKTRGQQVTLSCSPISGHRSVSWYQQTPGQGLQFLFEYFSETQRNKGNFPGRFSGRQFSNSRSEMNVSTLELGDSALYLCASRRLAGEGGDTQYFGPGTRLTVL.

V is TRBV6-1 and J is TRBJ1-2; no clear D gene. The length of the CDR3 is 14 residues. The V gene lost 1 base and the J gene lost 3 bases, with 9 bases spanning the gap. Germline assignment: CDR1 MNHNS and CDR2 SASEGT. CDR3 in amino acids: CASSEGDRYYGYTF. The CDR3 nucleotides read TGTGCCAGCAGTGAAGGCGACCGCTACTATGGCTACACCTTC.

The V and J genes are TRBV5-6 and TRBJ2-2, with D perhaps given as TRBD1 or TRBD2 (5 bases each). V was clipped by 4 bases and J by 7 bases, with 14 bases between them. The CDR3 is made up of 14 amino acids. Per the germline V gene, CDR1 is SGHDT and CDR2 is YYEEEE. The CDR3 DNA sequence: TGTGCCAGCAGCCGAGGGGCCCTCGGCGGGGAGCTGTTTTTT. It encodes CASSRGALGGELFF.

The chain links TRBV18 to TRBJ2-3; 8 bases map to TRBD1. J was trimmed by 0 bases and V by 3 bases; bases with no gene match: 5. The CDR3 extends over 16 amino acids. Germline V gene data show CDR1 as KGHSH and CDR2 as LQKENI. In nucleotides, the CDR3 is TGTGCCAGCTCACCGCAATGGACAGGGAGCACAGATACGCAGTATTTT. It translates to CASSPQWTGSTDTQYF.

V gene TRBV9 combines with J gene TRBJ2-7; 11 bases are shared with TRBD1. This CDR3 spans 15 amino acids. J gave up 7 bases and V 4 bases, and 10 bases lay outside the gene matches. CDR1 is SGDLS and CDR2 is YYNGEE in the germline V gene. This chain's CDR3 is CASSPRTGGWGEQYF. The CDR3 bases are TGTGCCAGCAGCCCCCGGACAGGGGGCTGGGGGGAGCAGTACTTC.

The CDR3 nucleotides read TGTGCCAGCAGCTCCTCCGGGACAGGGTTTGAAAAACTGTTTTTT. As protein: CASSSSGTGFEKLFF. This sequence joins TRBV11-2 and TRBJ1-4; 9 positions match TRBD1. Germline assignment: CDR1 SGHAT and CDR2 FQNNGV. CDR3 length: 15 residues. After removal of 4 bases from V and 7 bases from J, the junction contained 7 bases not matched to a gene.

The chain recombines TRBV5-1 with TRBJ1-5; a weak D match, TRBD1 (6 bases). The CDR3 runs to 15 residues. The V end lost 0 bases, the J end lost 8 bases, and 15 bases lay between the germline ends. Germline-derived CDR1 and CDR2 are SGHRS and YFSETQ. CDR3 residues: CASSLGATNREPQHF. The CDR3 bases are TGCGCCAGCAGCTTGGGGGCGACGAACAGGGAGCCCCAGCATTTT.

The chain joins TRBV4-1 to TRBJ2-6, with D uncertain. The CDR3 spans 20 residues. The germline CDR1 and CDR2 sequences are MGHRA and YSYEKL. The V and J ends lost 1 base and 0 bases respectively, with 19 bases between them. The CDR3: CASSQAEELSRSSGANVLTF. The CDR3 region has the DNA TGCGCCAGCAGCCAAGCTGAGGAGCTGTCCCGAAGCTCTGGGGCCAACGTCCTGACTTTC.

The CDR3 sequence is CASSLGQPLNTEAFF. CDR3 coding DNA: TGTGCCAGCAGTTTAGGACAGCCCTTGAACACTGAAGCTTTCTTT. V gene TRBV27 combines with J gene TRBJ1-1, with D maybe TRBD1 (6 bases). The germline V gene has CDR1 MNHEY and CDR2 SMNVEV (reference sequence). CDR3 size: 15 residues. V was pared by 2 bases and J by 0 bases, with 10 bases between.

The gene calls are TRBV11-2 and TRBJ2-4; 11 bases are a match to TRBD1. V trimming: 5 bases; J trimming: 7 bases; junction bases outside the gene matches: 13. CDR1 SGHAT and CDR2 FQNNGV come from the germline V gene. The CDR3 consists of 17 residues. The CDR3 DNA is TGTGCCAGCAGCCACCCGGGACAGGGGGGACCAGGGAACATTCAGTACTTC. Its translation: CASSHPGQGGPGNIQYF.

V and J are TRBV5-4 and TRBJ2-2; the D is unclear. Per the germline V gene, CDR1 is SGHNT and CDR2 is YYREEE (reference sequence). This CDR3 comprises 14 residues. V shed 0 bases and J shed 3 bases, with 6 bases lying between them. The CDR3 nucleotides are TGTGCCAGCAGCTTGGCAGGATACACCGGGGAGCTGTTTTTT. Its translation is CASSLAGYTGELFF.

The rearrangement uses TRBV5-5 and TRBJ2-7; TRBD2 agrees at 10 bases. The CDR3 is 18 residues long. V gave up 0 bases and J gave up 0 bases; unmatched junction bases: 9. Germline loops: CDR1 SGHKS, CDR2 YYEKEE (reference sequence). CDR3 DNA: TGTGCCAGCAGCTTGGGGCTTACTAGCGGGGTATTCTCCTACGAGCAGTACTTC. Translated: CASSLGLTSGVFSYEQYF.

This clone came up once. CDR3 residues: CASSQRPDLYEQYF. The CDR3 DNA sequence: TGTGCCAGCAGTCAAAGACCGGATTTGTACGAGCAGTACTTC. The rearrangement joins TRBV27 to TRBJ2-7; D remains unclear. V was trimmed by 5 bases and J by 4 bases, leaving 15 bases between them. The length of the CDR3 is 14 residues. Per germline, CDR1 MNHEY and CDR2 SMNVEV (reference sequence).

V usage is TRBV5-4 and J usage is TRBJ2-3, with TRBD1 matching over 7 bases. The ends lost 0 bases at V and 4 bases at J; junction bases unmatched: 8. The CDR3 contains 16 residues. Germline CDR1 is SGHNT and CDR2 is YYREEE (reference sequence). The CDR3: CASSLGQGRVPDTQYF. For the CDR3, the DNA is TGTGCCAGCAGCTTGGGACAGGGTAGAGTCCCAGATACGCAGTATTTT.

The genes are TRBV5-1 and TRBJ2-5; D unresolved. V lost 2 bases and J 1 base, leaving 3 bases between the germline ends. This CDR3 contains 12 residues. Germline V CDR1 and CDR2: SGHRS, YFSETQ. The CDR3 region is CASSFSQETQYF. CDR3 bases: TGCGCCAGCAGCTTCAGCCAAGAGACCCAGTACTTC.

This clone appeared a few times. The rearrangement joins TRBV7-9 to TRBJ1-2; no definite D call. The length of the CDR3 is 13 residues. Germline lookup yields CDR1 SEHNR and CDR2 FQNEAQ (reference sequence). V lost 0 bases, J lost 7 bases, and 9 bases lay in between. The CDR3 nucleotides read TGTGCCAGCAGCTTAGCAGGGAAGGGTGGCTACACCTTC. Amino acid sequence: CASSLAGKGGYTF.

The chain has TRBV27 and TRBJ1-2; TRBD1 might be the D (5 bases). The germline CDR1 and CDR2 sequences are MNHEY and SMNVEV (reference sequence). Trimming took off 6 bases at V and 5 bases at J, with 16 bases between the two ends. The CDR3 sequence is 14 residues long. CDR3 sequence: CASSLRQGGYGYTF. As DNA, the CDR3 is TGTGCCAGCAGCCTCCGCCAGGGAGGGTATGGCTACACCTTC.

In its sample, this clone was seen a few times. This chain connects TRBV27 to TRBJ2-1; D not resolved. In germline, CDR1 is MNHEY, CDR2 SMNVEV (reference sequence). The CDR3 has 14 residues. V gave up 4 bases and J gave up 3 bases, with 10 bases separating them. CDR3 sequence (DNA): TGTGCCAGCAGTTCGGGCCAATACTACAATGAGCAGTTCTTC. Translating it yields CASSSGQYYNEQFF.

This clone was counted once. V gene TRBV18 combines with J gene TRBJ2-3; TRBD1 aligns across 12 bases. The CDR3 runs 15 residues. Trimming took 6 bases from V and 3 from J; bases not matched to a gene: 4. Germline V gives CDR1 KGHSH, CDR2 LQKENI. In nucleotides, the CDR3 is TGTGCCAGCTCCGGGACAGGGGGCGCGACAGATACGCAGTATTTT. It specifies CASSGTGGATDTQYF.

The V and J genes are TRBV5-1 and TRBJ2-5; the match to TRBD1 covers 7 bases. Germline V CDR1 and CDR2: SGHRS, YFSETQ. Trimming took 4 bases from V and 3 from J; bases not matched to a gene: 12. The length of the CDR3 is 16 residues. The CDR3 sequence is CASSRMTRDSEETQYF. The CDR3 bases are TGCGCCAGCAGCCGGATGACCAGGGACAGCGAAGAGACCCAGTACTTC.

This clone was seen a single time. In DNA form, the CDR3 reads TGTGCCACCAGCAGAGTCCCGGACAGGGTATACGACGAGCAGTACTTC. Protein sequence: CATSRVPDRVYDEQYF. This chain links TRBV15 with TRBJ2-7, with 8 bases lining up with TRBD1. J lost 5 bases, V lost 1 base, and 10 bases had no gene match. Germline CDR1 is LNHNV and CDR2 is YYDKDF (reference sequence). The CDR3 spans 16 residues.

The chain couples TRBV7-8 to TRBJ2-1; 8 positions agree with TRBD2. Trimming at V came to 6 bases and at J to 3 bases, leaving 7 bases not matched to a gene. Germline-derived CDR1 and CDR2 are SGHVS and FQNEAQ. The CDR3 extends over 15 amino acids. CDR3 sequence (DNA): TGTGCCAGCAGACCCACGGGGGGGGTCTACAATGAGCAGTTCTTC. This translates into CASRPTGGVYNEQFF.

V usage is TRBV7-6 and J usage is TRBJ1-3; weak D call: TRBD1 (6 bases). This CDR3 is 16 amino acids long. The germline V gene has CDR1 SGHVS and CDR2 FNYEAQ. The V end was cut by 5 bases, the J end by 0 bases, with 14 bases between. The CDR3 nucleotides read TGTGCCAGCAGCCCTCAGACAGGCGGCTCTGGAAACACCATATATTTT. It is translated as CASSPQTGGSGNTIYF.

Only a few counts were recorded for this clone. The gene calls are TRBV7-9 and TRBJ2-5; 12 positions match TRBD2. This CDR3 is built from 17 residues. Losses at the gene ends were 4 bases for V and 4 bases for J; bases not matched to a gene: 10. In germline, CDR1 is SEHNR, CDR2 FQNEAQ (reference sequence). CDR3 bases: TGTGCCAGCAGCTCTCCGACTAGCGGGGGACCAAGAGAGACCCAGTACTTC. It translates to CASSSPTSGGPRETQYF.

This clone appeared a few times. The chain carries TRBV5-1 and TRBJ1-5; TRBD1 aligns across 8 bases. Germline CDR1 reads SGHRS; CDR2 reads YFSETQ. The J segment lost 6 bases and the V segment lost 4 bases, leaving 12 bases of the junction unmatched. This CDR3 contains 16 residues. This CDR3 reads CASSLGAGQGTQPQHF. The CDR3 DNA sequence: TGCGCCAGCAGCCTCGGGGCTGGACAGGGCACTCAGCCCCAGCATTTT. Variable domain in full (rest from reference TRBV5-1 and TRBJ1-5): KAGVTQTPRYLIKTRGQQVTLSCSPISGHRSVSWYQQTPGQGLQFLFEYFSETQRNKGNFPGRFSGRQFSNSRSEMNVSTLELGDSALYLCASSLGAGQGTQPQHFGDGTRLSIL.